A selection of T cell receptor beta chains follows, all from one sample in a study of T cell responses to AZD1222 COVID-19 vaccine. Sequencing was performed with immunoSEQ multiplex PCR; in TCRdb, only in-frame clones are kept and a portion is missing. The sample shows 95,000 to 150,000 clones, more than 75% of them seen only once. This specimen was peripheral blood, taken on day 0 of AZD1222 vaccination. These TCRs come from an adult in good health. Each CDR3 is given with its conserved first and last residue. Each record gives: D gene, clone size, V gene, J gene, CDR3 protein, CDR3 DNA. The D gene is left open where the match is weak. A clone size is listed for some rows: how often the clone was seen (once, few, many), or a class if it is expanded.

d_gene: .; abundance: .; v_gene: TRBV18; j_gene: TRBJ2-2; CDR3aa: CASSPRNANTGELFF; CDR3nt: TGTGCCAGCTCACCCAGGAACGCGAACACCGGGGAGCTGTTTTTT
d_gene: .; abundance: .; v_gene: TRBV6-5; j_gene: TRBJ2-1; CDR3aa: CASLGLFRSTEQFF; CDR3nt: TGTGCCAGCCTGGGACTTTTCAGGTCCACTGAGCAGTTCTTC
d_gene: .; abundance: .; v_gene: TRBV19; j_gene: TRBJ1-2; CDR3aa: CASSMRGEYGYTF; CDR3nt: TGTGCCAGTAGTATGCGGGGGGAGTATGGCTACACCTTC
d_gene: TRBD1; abundance: .; v_gene: TRBV28; j_gene: TRBJ2-4; CDR3aa: CASQRLGGGKNIQYF; CDR3nt: TGTGCCTCGCAGCGCCTAGGGGGCGGCAAAAACATTCAGTACTTC
d_gene: TRBD1; abundance: .; v_gene: TRBV5-1; j_gene: TRBJ1-6; CDR3aa: CASSDRDSHSPLHF; CDR3nt: TGCGCCAGCAGCGACCGGGACAGTCATTCACCCCTCCACTTT
d_gene: .; abundance: .; v_gene: TRBV2; j_gene: TRBJ1-5; CDR3aa: CASSEWRDNQPQHF; CDR3nt: TGTGCCAGCAGTGAATGGAGGGATAATCAGCCCCAGCATTTT
d_gene: TRBD1; abundance: .; v_gene: TRBV10-3; j_gene: TRBJ2-1; CDR3aa: CAITRGQGAPEQFF; CDR3nt: TGTGCCATTACAAGGGGGCAGGGGGCGCCTGAGCAGTTCTTC
d_gene: TRBD2; abundance: .; v_gene: TRBV7-2; j_gene: TRBJ2-3; CDR3aa: CASSLAGTSTDTQYF; CDR3nt: TGTGCCAGCAGCCTAGCGGGTACTAGCACAGATACGCAGTATTTT
d_gene: TRBD1; abundance: few; v_gene: TRBV6-2/TRBV6-3; j_gene: TRBJ1-1; CDR3aa: CASSRQGKTEAFF; CDR3nt: TGTGCCAGCAGTCGACAGGGGAAAACTGAAGCTTTCTTT
d_gene: TRBD1; abundance: .; v_gene: TRBV18; j_gene: TRBJ1-1; CDR3aa: CASSGTAAPLDTEAFF; CDR3nt: TGTGCCAGCTCCGGGACAGCAGCCCCTTTGGACACTGAAGCTTTCTTT
d_gene: .; abundance: .; v_gene: TRBV6-1; j_gene: TRBJ2-4; CDR3aa: CASSEARQRTNIQYF; CDR3nt: TGTGCCAGCAGTGAAGCGAGACAGCGCACGAACATTCAGTACTTC
d_gene: TRBD1; abundance: .; v_gene: TRBV7-9; j_gene: TRBJ1-2; CDR3aa: CASSTDMGQGDGYTF; CDR3nt: TGTGCCAGCAGCACAGACATGGGACAGGGGGATGGCTACACCTTC
d_gene: .; abundance: once; v_gene: TRBV6-2/TRBV6-3; j_gene: TRBJ1-4; CDR3aa: CASSQVPRHEKLFF; CDR3nt: TGTGCCAGCAGCCAAGTTCCCCGTCATGAAAAACTGTTTTTT
d_gene: TRBD2; abundance: .; v_gene: TRBV5-5; j_gene: TRBJ2-2; CDR3aa: CASSSPVGGRAHRELFF; CDR3nt: TGTGCCAGCAGCTCACCTGTCGGCGGGAGGGCCCACCGGGAGCTGTTTTTT
d_gene: TRBD2; abundance: .; v_gene: TRBV19; j_gene: TRBJ2-5; CDR3aa: CASSISLGTSGSRETQYF; CDR3nt: TGTGCCAGTAGTATATCTTTGGGGACTAGCGGGAGTAGAGAGACCCAGTACTTC
d_gene: .; abundance: few; v_gene: TRBV4-1; j_gene: TRBJ2-3; CDR3aa: CASSQALNTQYF; CDR3nt: TGCGCCAGCAGCCAAGCTCTAAATACGCAGTATTTT
d_gene: TRBD1; abundance: .; v_gene: TRBV7-9; j_gene: TRBJ2-7; CDR3aa: CASSPQGHYEQYF; CDR3nt: TGTGCCAGCAGCCCACAGGGGCACTACGAGCAGTACTTC
d_gene: .; abundance: .; v_gene: TRBV28; j_gene: TRBJ2-1; CDR3aa: CASTLGPGIEQFF; CDR3nt: TGTGCCAGCACCCTCGGGCCAGGCATTGAGCAGTTCTTC